This record concerns one T cell receptor (beta chain) sequence. As yet, its antigen is unknown. These data belong to a study of Ad26.COV2.S vaccination and SARS-CoV-2 variants. Whole-study context: Recipients of Ad26.COV2.S got it intramuscularly, once or twice 56 days apart.

Points from the study as a whole: Placebo and vaccine recipients had non-spike TCR breadth that was similar. Substantial post-vaccination breadth of spike-specific CD8+ and CD4+ T cell responses was reported.

The sample's treatment: around 19 received Ad26.COV2.S at low or high dose, single or two shots; roughly 5 received placebo; per-sample allocation not given. At day 63 after the first vaccine or placebo injection, samples were drawn. Produced via immunoSEQ multiplex PCR; TCRdb's table is partial and in-frame only. The table lists roughly 350,000 clones, around nine tenths of them singletons. The CDR3 sequence is 15 residues long. V shed 5 bases, J shed 5 bases, and the junction held 4 bases outside the gene matches. Germline CDR1 is SEHNR and CDR2 is FQNEAQ (reference sequence). The input for sequencing was peripheral blood, taken in a trial of Ad26.COV2.S vaccine versus placebo. This chain connects TRBV7-9 to TRBJ1-4, with TRBD1 matching over 11 bases. The receptor was derived from a person between 18 and 59 years old who received the Ad26.COV2.S COVID-19 vaccine or a placebo. DNA of the CDR3: TGTGCCAGCAGCCCAGGGACAGGGGGAAATGAAAAACTGTTTTTT. Protein sequence: CASSPGTGGNEKLFF.